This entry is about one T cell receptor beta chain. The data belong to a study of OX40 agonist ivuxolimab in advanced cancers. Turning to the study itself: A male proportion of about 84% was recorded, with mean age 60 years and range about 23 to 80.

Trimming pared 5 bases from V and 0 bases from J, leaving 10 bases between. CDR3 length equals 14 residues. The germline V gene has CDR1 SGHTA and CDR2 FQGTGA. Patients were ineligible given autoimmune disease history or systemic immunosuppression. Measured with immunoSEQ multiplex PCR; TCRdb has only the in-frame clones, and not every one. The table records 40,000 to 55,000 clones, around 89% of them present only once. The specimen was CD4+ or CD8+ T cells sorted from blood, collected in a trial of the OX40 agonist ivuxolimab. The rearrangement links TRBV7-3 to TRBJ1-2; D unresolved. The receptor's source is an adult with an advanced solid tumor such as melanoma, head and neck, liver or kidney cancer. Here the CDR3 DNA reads TGTGCCAGCAGCCACCCGGGGTCTAACTATGGCTACACCTTC. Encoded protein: CASSHPGSNYGYTF.